A single sample gave rise to the 20 T cell receptor beta chains below, sequenced in a study of blood T cell repertoires in COVID-19. The method was immunoSEQ multiplex PCR; TCRdb's version includes in-frame clones alone and lacks a portion of them. The data contain approximately 170,000 clones, approximately 81% of them singletons. The sequenced material came from peripheral blood. The receptors stem from a woman older than 75 with active or convalescent COVID-19.

V gene TRBV9 combines with J gene TRBJ2-2; D not resolved. Trimming shortened V by 3 bases and J by 0 bases, and 12 bases separated the two germline ends. The germline V gene encodes CDR1 SGDLS and CDR2 YYNGEE. The CDR3 loop spans 16 amino acids. Here the CDR3 DNA reads TGTGCCAGCAGCGCGCCCCGCGACTCGAACACCGGGGAGCTGTTTTTT. This translates into CASSAPRDSNTGELFF. Supplemented by reference TRBV9 and TRBJ2-2, the full variable domain reads DSGVTQTPKHLITATGQRVTLRCSPRSGDLSVYWYQQSLDQGLQFLIQYYNGEERAKGNILERFSAQQFPDLHSELNLSSLELGDSALYFCASSAPRDSNTGELFFGEGSRLTVL.

V usage is TRBV5-6 and J usage is TRBJ1-2; D unresolved. Trimming removed 2 bases from V and 5 bases from J, with 13 bases in between. In germline, CDR1 is SGHDT, CDR2 YYEEEE. This CDR3 region has 14 residues. This chain's CDR3 is CASSFGPNGYGYTF. The CDR3 DNA reads TGTGCCAGCAGCTTTGGGCCGAATGGTTATGGCTACACCTTC.

The chain has TRBV18 and TRBJ2-1; TRBD1 matches 9 bases. V shed 3 bases and J 6 bases; nucleotides not matched to a gene: 3. This CDR3 contains 14 residues. In germline, CDR1 is KGHSH, CDR2 LQKENI. The CDR3 region has the DNA TGTGCCAGCTCACCTTCGGGACAGGGCAATGAGCAGTTCTTC. Translated: CASSPSGQGNEQFF.

The chain carries TRBV27 and TRBJ2-5, with D possibly TRBD2 on 6 matching bases. Between the trimmed V and J ends, which lost 5 bases and 2 bases, there was a span of 15 bases. The CDR3 totals 15 residues. The germline CDR1 and CDR2 sequences are MNHEY and SMNVEV (reference sequence). CDR3 DNA: TGTGCCAGCAGTGTACGGACTACACTACAAGAGACCCAGTACTTC. This gives the protein CASSVRTTLQETQYF.

This clone has just a few counts. The DNA for the CDR3 is TGTGCCAGCAGAGGGGCCGGACACTCCACTGAAGCTTTCTTT. As protein: CASRGAGHSTEAFF. The chain carries TRBV7-3 and TRBJ1-1; a weak D match, TRBD1 (5 bases). The CDR3 totals 14 residues. Germline CDR1 is SGHTA and CDR2 is FQGTGA. Trimming removed 6 bases at V and 4 bases at J, with 15 bases between.

This chain connects TRBV11-2 to TRBJ2-4; D is unclear. This CDR3 is 12 amino acids long. Trimming took off 6 bases at V and 6 bases at J, with 9 bases between the two ends. From germline, CDR1 is SGHAT and CDR2 FQNNGV. Written as DNA, the CDR3 is TGTGCCAGCAGATTATCAGGAAACATTCAGTACTTC. It is translated as CASRLSGNIQYF.

As concerns this clone: Distinct nucleotide sequences in the sample also encode this CDR3. This chain links TRBV2 with TRBJ1-1; D is possibly TRBD1 (5 bases). The CDR3 is 13 residues long. The germline CDR1 and CDR2 sequences are SNHLY and FYNNEI. The V and J ends lost 4 bases and 1 base respectively, with 7 bases between them. The CDR3 nucleotides are TGTGCCAGCAGTGCAGACAGGAACACTGAAGCTTTCTTT. Its protein product is CASSADRNTEAFF.

The gene calls are TRBV24-1 and TRBJ2-7; 13 nucleotides line up with TRBD2. The CDR3 length is 15 residues. V dropped 7 bases and J dropped 4; count of bases not matched to a gene: 6. Germline CDR1 is KGHDR and CDR2 is SFDVKD. The CDR3 here is CATRTSGRIEYEQYF. The CDR3, as DNA: TGTGCCACCAGGACTAGCGGGAGGATAGAGTACGAGCAGTACTTC.

CDR3 nucleotide sequence: TGTGCCAGCAGCTTGGTTCTGGGCTCTAATTCACCCCTCCACTTT. Protein sequence: CASSLVLGSNSPLHF. The rearrangement joins TRBV5-4 to TRBJ1-6; no definite D call. Germline V CDR1 and CDR2: SGHNT, YYREEE (reference sequence). The V end lost 0 bases, the J end lost 6 bases, and 10 bases lay between the germline ends. This CDR3 contains 15 residues.

V gene TRBV4-1 combines with J gene TRBJ2-1; 10 nucleotides align to TRBD2. The germline V gene has CDR1 MGHRA and CDR2 YSYEKL. The junction had 5 bases not matched to a gene; V was cut back by 1 base and J by 8 bases. The CDR3 is 15 amino acids. CDR3 nucleotides: TGCGCCAGCAGCCAAGGACTAGCGGGCGGATATGAGCAGTTCTTC. Translated: CASSQGLAGGYEQFF.

This CDR3 reads CASSDPETGNTEAFF. CDR3 DNA sequence: TGTGCCAGCAGTGATCCCGAAACAGGAAACACTGAAGCTTTCTTT. This chain uses TRBV25-1 with TRBJ1-1; D may be TRBD1 (5 bases). Germline loops: CDR1 MGHDK, CDR2 SYGVNS. The CDR3 has 15 residues. V gave up 3 bases and J gave up 2 bases, with 13 bases separating them.

J is TRBJ2-1 and V is TRBV5-1, with D tentatively TRBD1 (6 bases). CDR1 and CDR2 from the germline V gene are SGHRS and YFSETQ. CDR3 length: 15 amino acids. V shed 0 bases and J shed 6 bases, with 13 bases lying between them. CDR3 loop: CASSLVGQTFNEQFF. CDR3 bases: TGCGCCAGCAGCTTGGTAGGACAGACCTTCAATGAGCAGTTCTTC.

This chain links TRBV7-3 with TRBJ2-7, with 10 positions matching TRBD1. Germline V CDR1 and CDR2: SGHTA, FQGTGA. The CDR3 is 14 amino acids. The junction had 2 bases not matched to a gene; V was cut back by 5 bases and J by 1 base. This CDR3 is CASSRTGGSYEQYF. CDR3 nucleotide sequence: TGTGCCAGCAGCCGGACAGGGGGATCCTACGAGCAGTACTTC.

V usage is TRBV6-1 and J usage is TRBJ1-6; no clear D. Trimming pared 1 base from V and 10 bases from J, leaving 8 bases between. The CDR3 extends over 13 amino acids. The germline V gene has CDR1 MNHNS and CDR2 SASEGT. This chain's CDR3 is CASSEEAGSPLHF. The CDR3 DNA is TGTGCCAGCAGTGAAGAAGCGGGGTCACCCCTCCACTTT.

The count of this clone is one. This sequence joins TRBV7-9 and TRBJ2-1; TRBD2 matches at 9 bases. The V gene end was trimmed by 1 base and the J gene end by 9 bases; junction bases not matched to a gene: 7. This CDR3 is 15 amino acids long. Looked up from germline, CDR1 is SEHNR and CDR2 is FQNEAQ (reference sequence). Here the CDR3 reads CASSLGLAGVGEQFF. In DNA, the CDR3 is TGTGCCAGCAGCTTAGGGTTAGCGGGAGTGGGTGAGCAGTTCTTC.

The chain carries TRBV18 and TRBJ2-2, with D possibly TRBD1 on 5 matching bases. This CDR3 is built from 16 residues. CDR1 KGHSH and CDR2 LQKENI come from the germline V gene. Trimming removed 0 bases at V and 3 bases at J, with 11 bases between. This CDR3 reads CASSPPLREHTGELFF. CDR3 sequence (DNA): TGTGCCAGCTCACCACCGCTCAGGGAACACACCGGGGAGCTGTTTTTT.

This chain links TRBV28 with TRBJ2-3, with 8 positions matching TRBD1. V dropped 3 bases and J dropped 0; count of bases not matched to a gene: 8. Per the germline V gene, CDR1 is MDHEN and CDR2 is SYDVKM. There are 17 residues in the CDR3. CDR3 coding DNA: TGTGCCAGCAGTTTCTCAAGACAGGGGCCTAGCACAGATACGCAGTATTTT. It codes for CASSFSRQGPSTDTQYF.

The chain uses TRBV7-8 and TRBJ1-2; D call uncertain. This CDR3 region has 14 residues. The germline V and J ends were trimmed by 3 bases and 7 bases, with 15 bases remaining between them. Germline V gives CDR1 SGHVS, CDR2 FQNEAQ. CDR3 amino acids: CASSFPGSNAGYTF. CDR3 DNA: TGTGCCAGCAGCTTCCCAGGATCTAACGCTGGCTACACCTTC.

This chain links TRBV19 with TRBJ2-1, with TRBD2 matching over 7 bases. This CDR3 region has 15 residues. J was trimmed by 2 bases and V by 7 bases; bases with no gene match: 8. The germline V gene encodes CDR1 LNHDA and CDR2 SQIVND (reference sequence). CDR3 DNA sequence: TGTGCCAGTACCCGGGGCGGGAGTGCCTACAATGAGCAGTTCTTC. It codes for CASTRGGSAYNEQFF.

This clone showed up just a few times. This chain uses TRBV7-3 with TRBJ2-1; D not certain. V was cut by 4 bases and J by 4 bases, with 14 bases left in between. Looked up from germline, CDR1 is SGHTA and CDR2 is FQGTGA. CDR3 size: 15 residues. Written as DNA, the CDR3 is TGTGCCAGCAGCTCGATAGCCTCAGTATACAATGAGCAGTTCTTC. It specifies CASSSIASVYNEQFF.